This is a list of T cell receptor beta chains from one sample in a study of identifying expanded T cells in peripheral blood. The method was immunoSEQ multiplex PCR; TCRdb's version includes in-frame clones alone and lacks a portion of them. This repertoire shows roughly 100,000 clones, around 90% found once; its top ten account for about a sixth. The sequencing sample was made of blood. These receptors all come from a person between 18 and 75 years old in good health. Both conserved end residues are trimmed from each CDR3. The D gene is left open where the match is weak.

d_gene: TRBD1; v_gene: TRBV6-1; CDR3aa: ASSTNPGQGAGYT
d_gene: TRBD2; v_gene: TRBV5-1; CDR3aa: ASSFAPPGLGQDEQF
d_gene: -; v_gene: TRBV29-1; CDR3aa: SVGRQAPYEQY
d_gene: -; v_gene: TRBV15; CDR3aa: ATSRDHLYGYT
d_gene: -; v_gene: TRBV28; CDR3aa: ASTSSGRSYNSPLH
d_gene: -; v_gene: TRBV19; CDR3aa: ASSIRREDEKLF
d_gene: -; v_gene: TRBV7-8; CDR3aa: ASSLARQRGNTIY
d_gene: TRBD1; v_gene: TRBV6-1; CDR3aa: AVGGRYEQY
d_gene: TRBD1; v_gene: TRBV7-2; CDR3aa: ASSLASGRGLLYGYT
d_gene: TRBD1; v_gene: TRBV7-9; CDR3aa: ASSLTGALTEAF
d_gene: -; v_gene: TRBV27; CDR3aa: ASSLRHTYNQPQH
d_gene: TRBD2; v_gene: TRBV7-2; CDR3aa: ASSTPAGLALTQF
d_gene: -; v_gene: TRBV5-4; CDR3aa: ASSSPGSSYNEQF
d_gene: TRBD1; v_gene: TRBV2; CDR3aa: ASGQGLNTEAF
d_gene: -; v_gene: TRBV4-3; CDR3aa: ASSPLASDNSPLH
d_gene: -; v_gene: TRBV28; CDR3aa: ASSLTTDTQY
d_gene: -; v_gene: TRBV2; CDR3aa: ASRSDENSPLH
d_gene: -; v_gene: TRBV19; CDR3aa: ASSTKSGSTYFSEQY
d_gene: -; v_gene: TRBV7-2; CDR3aa: ASSSGRSSYNEQF
d_gene: -; v_gene: TRBV11-3; CDR3aa: ASSPPGPGNEQF
d_gene: -; v_gene: TRBV7-2; CDR3aa: ASSLEGWHQQETQY
d_gene: -; v_gene: TRBV11-2; CDR3aa: ASSLASRDYEQY
d_gene: -; v_gene: TRBV23-1; CDR3aa: ASSQSRQDLYEQY